This is a list of T cell receptor beta chains from one sample in a study of Graves' ophthalmopathy and Graves' hyperthyroidism. TCRdb itself ran the multiplex PCR reads through MiXCR, one entry per CDR3 protein. The sample comprises approximately 480,000 distinct CDR3 sequences, approximately 14% of which are singletons, and 9.8% rests with the top ten. The sequencing sample was made of blood. These receptors all stem from a woman in her 30s with Graves' ophthalmopathy. CDR3s leave out the opening cysteine and the closing phenylalanine or tryptophan. The order of the fields is V gene, J gene, CDR3 protein.

TRBV4-3	TRBJ2-7	ARSQDTSGREQY
TRBV27	TRBJ2-3	ASERSDTQY
TRBV27	TRBJ1-2	ASKRGQNYGYT
TRBV19	TRBJ1-1	ASSIAGTDTEAF
TRBV4-1	TRBJ1-2	ASRAGTDNGYT
TRBV30	TRBJ1-1	AWSVTMNTEAF
TRBV5-1	TRBJ2-5	ASSGRLAGVETQY
TRBV6-1	TRBJ1-6	ASSEAASSYNSPLH
TRBV5-1	TRBJ1-2	ASSLSEGDGYT
TRBV19	TRBJ1-1	ASMASYRDRFRNTEAF
TRBV5-1	TRBJ2-7	ASSLVGQSLSYEQY
TRBV5-1	TRBJ1-2	ASSDGTESTGYT
TRBV12-3/TRBV12-4	TRBJ1-5	ASRGGADQPQH
TRBV28	TRBJ1-1	ASSSGGQTNTEAF
TRBV3-1	TRBJ2-6	ASSQEARGGSGANVLT
TRBV28	TRBJ1-1	ASSPQLGTNTEAF
TRBV7-9	TRBJ1-6	ASSLVSGAGSPLH
TRBV11-1	TRBJ1-2	ASSFLDREVNYGYT
TRBV13	TRBJ1-5	ASSLGSQGNQPQH
TRBV18	TRBJ1-1	ASSPTGTGGYTEAF
TRBV19	TRBJ1-3	ASSNQQGTGNTIY
TRBV24-1	TRBJ2-5	ATSDVEYQETQY
TRBV28	TRBJ1-2	ATTPGLNYGYT
TRBV11-2	TRBJ2-7	ASTWTGQNSYEQY
TRBV6-1	TRBJ1-1	ASSDRDRALNTEAF
TRBV30	TRBJ1-1	AWSSQPNTEAF
TRBV6-4	TRBJ1-1	ASSVTGGGNTEAF
TRBV4-2	TRBJ1-1	ASSQEGGRNTEAF
TRBV20-1	TRBJ2-7	SARLAGVSEQY
TRBV5-6	TRBJ1-1	ASSTPGQGITEAF
TRBV19	TRBJ1-5	ASSMLGSGQPQH
TRBV9	TRBJ2-7	ASSVNPSYEQY
TRBV7-2	TRBJ2-5	ASSLGLLQETQY
TRBV6-1	TRBJ2-1	ASRELNEQF
TRBV19	TRBJ1-2	ASSIRFYGYT
TRBV9	TRBJ1-2	ASSWRTDDNYGYT
TRBV6-2/TRBV6-3	TRBJ2-7	ASKGTSGRSYEQY
TRBV6-1	TRBJ2-6	ASTDQGSGANVLT
TRBV12-3/TRBV12-4	TRBJ1-5	ASSPDRPQH
TRBV6-1	TRBJ2-5	ASTRDRGWETQY
TRBV20-1	TRBJ1-5	SATRTVPSYSNQPQH
TRBV24-1	TRBJ1-2	ATSGGVYGYT
TRBV20-1	TRBJ2-5	SARDLLSGQETQY
TRBV19	TRBJ1-1	ASRKQGGGNTEAF
TRBV28	TRBJ2-7	ASSFLRQGIYEQY
TRBV12-3/TRBV12-4	TRBJ2-7	ASTMGGTGGSEQY
TRBV28	TRBJ2-4	ASSVDRDIQY
TRBV28	TRBJ1-2	ASSGRGGYT
TRBV6-2/TRBV6-3	TRBJ2-7	ASSYVAGFSEQY
TRBV9	TRBJ2-7	ASSVRWDTGENYEQY
TRBV28	TRBJ2-7	ASNTNRGSYEQY